The 14 T cell receptor beta chains in this list originate from one sample, sequenced in a study of beta chain features in type 1 diabetes. What was sequenced were expressed TCRB transcripts, since all of the isolated RNA had been reverse transcribed. The assay was immunoSEQ multiplex PCR, and TCRdb's table has in-frame clones only and misses some. This sample yields over 300,000 clones, of which around 9% are seen a single time; about 1% belongs to the top ten. General study results and limits: Across all four CD4+ subsets, people with type 1 diabetes showed modestly shorter TCRB CDR3s.

These TCRs are of unknown antigen specificity. The sequencing sample was made of central memory CD4+ T cells from blood. Source of these receptors: a young man with type 1 diabetes.

This clone was detected only a few times. Other DNA sequences of this sample code for an identical CDR3. V and J are TRBV2 and TRBJ2-5; D not resolved. V was shortened by 3 bases and J by 5 bases, with 4 bases between the two germline ends. This CDR3 spans 11 amino acids. Germline loops: CDR1 SNHLY, CDR2 FYNNEI. Written as DNA, the CDR3 is TGTGCCAGCAGTGAGAGGGAGACCCAGTACTTC. Encoded protein: CASSERETQYF.

This clone was seen a few times. The chain has TRBV10-2 and TRBJ1-1; 12 bases line up with TRBD1. Germline trimming cut 5 bases from V and 6 bases from J; bases unmatched to any gene: 4. The CDR3 totals 14 residues. Looked up from germline, CDR1 is WSHSY and CDR2 is SAAADI. CDR3 protein: CASSPGQGAPEAFF. CDR3 DNA: TGCGCCAGCAGTCCGGGACAGGGGGCTCCTGAAGCTTTCTTT.

The chain uses TRBV11-2 and TRBJ2-3; maybe TRBD1 (5 bases). V lost 5 bases, J lost 2 bases, and 14 bases lay in between. The germline CDR1 and CDR2 sequences are SGHAT and FQNNGV. This CDR3 spans 15 amino acids. CDR3 in DNA: TGTGCCAGCAGCCCCCTTGCGGACAACACAGATACGCAGTATTTT. Translating gives CASSPLADNTDTQYF.

This clone was counted only a few times. The chain couples TRBV28 to TRBJ2-7; possibly TRBD2 for D (6 bases). Germline V gives CDR1 MDHEN, CDR2 SYDVKM. V was trimmed by 1 base and J by 4 bases, leaving 17 bases between them. CDR3 size: 16 residues. CDR3 sequence: CASSLFSGAGGYEQYF. As DNA, the CDR3 is TGTGCCAGCAGTTTATTTTCAGGAGCGGGTGGGTACGAGCAGTACTTC.

The rearrangement joins TRBV30 to TRBJ1-6, with D unresolved. Trimming took off 0 bases at V and 8 bases at J, with 5 bases between the two ends. Germline V lookup: CDR1 GTSNPN, CDR2 SVGIG (reference sequence). The CDR3 totals 12 residues. CDR3 in amino acids: CAWSVTDSPLHF. CDR3 DNA: TGTGCCTGGAGTGTAACGGATTCACCCCTCCACTTT.

This clone was seen only a few times. The rearrangement joins TRBV7-8 to TRBJ2-5; D is ambiguous. Germline values: CDR1 SGHVS, CDR2 FQNEAQ. V lost 1 base and J lost 7, with 10 bases in between. This CDR3 region has 13 residues. The CDR3 is CASSLDGSGTQYF. CDR3 in DNA: TGTGCCAGCAGCTTAGACGGGTCTGGGACCCAGTACTTC.

The chain combines TRBV5-6 with TRBJ1-2; D gene uncertain. Germline-derived CDR1 and CDR2 are SGHDT and YYEEEE. The CDR3 totals 11 residues. V lost 3 bases to trimming and J lost 5 bases, with 5 bases between them. The CDR3 here is CASSSGYGYTF. CDR3 bases: TGTGCCAGCAGCTCGGGTTATGGCTACACCTTC.

The CDR3 DNA sequence: TGTGCCTGGAGGGCGGGTGGCTATGGCTACACCTTC. Translated, it gives CAWRAGGYGYTF. The genes are TRBV30 and TRBJ1-2; D not certain. The germline gives CDR1 GTSNPN, CDR2 SVGIG (reference sequence). The CDR3 is made up of 12 amino acids. V was shortened by 3 bases and J by 4 bases, with 9 bases between the two germline ends.

The gene calls are TRBV10-3 and TRBJ1-1; D perhaps matches TRBD1 (5 bases). Trimming took 11 bases from V and 0 from J, leaving 10 bases between them. Germline loops: CDR1 ENHRY, CDR2 SYGVKD. The CDR3 length is 12 residues. CDR3 residues: CAADSMNTEAFF. In DNA form, the CDR3 reads TGTGCCGCCGACAGCATGAACACTGAAGCTTTCTTT.

This clone was counted only a few times. The junction departs from germline at one end; a sequencing error may be responsible. V gene TRBV9 combines with J gene TRBJ1-1; 8 bases match TRBD1. Germline CDR1 reads SGDLS; CDR2 reads YYNGEE. The CDR3 covers 15 residues. This CDR3 is CSSSFLAGGRTEAFF. As DNA, the CDR3 is TGTTCCAGCAGCTTCTTGGCAGGGGGCAGGACTGAAGCTTTCTTT. Filled out from reference TRBV9 and TRBJ1-1, the complete variable domain reads DSGVTQTPKHLITATGQRVTLRCSPRSGDLSVYWYQQSLDQGLQFLIQYYNGEERAKGNILERFSAQQFPDLHSELNLSSLELGDSALYFCSSSFLAGGRTEAFFGQGTRLTVV.

V and J are TRBV19 and TRBJ2-1; D is undetermined. CDR1 and CDR2 (germline): LNHDA, SQIVND (reference sequence). V was trimmed by 3 bases and J by 9 bases, leaving 6 bases between them. There are 11 residues in the CDR3. The CDR3 spells CASSMEFEQFF. The CDR3 DNA reads TGTGCCAGTAGTATGGAATTTGAGCAGTTCTTC.

This clone was detected many times. The chain is built from TRBV5-5 and TRBJ1-4; D remains ambiguous. Germline lookup yields CDR1 SGHKS and CDR2 YYEKEE (reference sequence). V lost 4 bases and J lost 5, with 12 bases in between. The CDR3 totals 14 residues. The CDR3 region is CASSVDVYNEKLFF. As DNA, the CDR3 is TGTGCCAGCAGCGTGGACGTTTACAATGAAAAACTGTTTTTT.

The table lists this clone with many counts. The V and J genes are TRBV9 and TRBJ2-3, with D hard to call. The germline V gene encodes CDR1 SGDLS and CDR2 YYNGEE. The CDR3 covers 15 residues. With 0 bases removed from V and 2 bases from J, the gap between germline ends came to 10 bases. Here the CDR3 DNA reads TGTGCCAGCAGCGTAGCCGTCGGACCCACAGATACGCAGTATTTT. Translation: CASSVAVGPTDTQYF.

The V and J genes are TRBV19 and TRBJ1-6; D is ambiguous. CDR1 LNHDA and CDR2 SQIVND come from the germline V gene (reference sequence). The CDR3 contains 13 residues. The germline V and J ends were trimmed by 7 bases and 10 bases, with 14 bases remaining between them. The CDR3 region has the DNA TGTGCCAGTAACCCTCAGCAAGGATCACCCCTCCACTTT. Residues: CASNPQQGSPLHF.